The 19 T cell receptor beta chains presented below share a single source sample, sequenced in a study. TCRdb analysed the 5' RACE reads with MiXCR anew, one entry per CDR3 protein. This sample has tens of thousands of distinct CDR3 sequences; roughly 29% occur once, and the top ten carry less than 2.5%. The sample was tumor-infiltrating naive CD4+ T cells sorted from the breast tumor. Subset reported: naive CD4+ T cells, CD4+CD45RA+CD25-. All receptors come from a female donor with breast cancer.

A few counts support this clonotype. CDR3 DNA sequence: TGTGCCAGCAGTTACAGGACAGGGGTCAATGAGCAGTTCTTC. Protein sequence: CASSYRTGVNEQFF. The chain couples TRBV6-5 to TRBJ2-1; 9 bases are shared with TRBD1. V was clipped by 2 bases and J by 6 bases; unmatched bases: 2. The CDR3 is 14 amino acids. In germline, CDR1 is MNHEY, CDR2 SVGAGI.

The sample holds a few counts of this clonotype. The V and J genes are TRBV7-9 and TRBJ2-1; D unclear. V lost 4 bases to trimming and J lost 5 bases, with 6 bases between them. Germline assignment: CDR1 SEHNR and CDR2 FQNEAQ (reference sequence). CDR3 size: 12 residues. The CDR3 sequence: CASSYLHNEQFF. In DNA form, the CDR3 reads TGTGCCAGCAGCTATCTCCACAATGAGCAGTTCTTC.

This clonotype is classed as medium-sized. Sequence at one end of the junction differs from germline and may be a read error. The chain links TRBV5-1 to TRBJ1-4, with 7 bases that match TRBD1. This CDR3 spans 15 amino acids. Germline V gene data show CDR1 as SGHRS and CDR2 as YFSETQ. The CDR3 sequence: CASSTSPRGPEQLFF. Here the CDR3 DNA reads TGCGCCAGCAGCACCTCCCCAAGGGGGCCTGAACAACTGTTTTTT.

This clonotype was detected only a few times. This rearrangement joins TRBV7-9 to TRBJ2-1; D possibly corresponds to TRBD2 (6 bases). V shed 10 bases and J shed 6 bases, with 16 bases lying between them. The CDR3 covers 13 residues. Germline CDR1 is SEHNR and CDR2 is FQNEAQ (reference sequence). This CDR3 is CATGHFGGNEQFF. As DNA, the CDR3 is TGTGCCACCGGACACTTCGGGGGCAATGAGCAGTTCTTC. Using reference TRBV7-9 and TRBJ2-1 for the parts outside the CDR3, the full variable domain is DTGVSQNPRHKITKRGQNVTFRCDPISEHNRLYWYRQTLGQGPEFLTYFQNEAQLEKSRLLSDRFSAERPKGSFSTLEIQRTEQGDSAMYLCATGHFGGNEQFFGPGTRLTVL.

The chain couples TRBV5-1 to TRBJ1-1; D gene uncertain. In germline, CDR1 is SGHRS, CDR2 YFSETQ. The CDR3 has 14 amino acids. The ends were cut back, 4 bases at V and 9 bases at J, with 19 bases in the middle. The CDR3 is CASSKLGGRSQAFF. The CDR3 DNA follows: TGCGCCAGCAGCAAACTGGGCGGAAGGAGTCAAGCTTTCTTT.

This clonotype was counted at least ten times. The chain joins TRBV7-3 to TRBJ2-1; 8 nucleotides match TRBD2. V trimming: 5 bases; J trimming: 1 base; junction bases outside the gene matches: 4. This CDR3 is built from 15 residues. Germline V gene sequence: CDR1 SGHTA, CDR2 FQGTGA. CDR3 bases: TGTGCCAGCAGCAAACTAGCGGCATCCTACAATGAGCAGTTCTTC. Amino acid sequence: CASSKLAASYNEQFF.

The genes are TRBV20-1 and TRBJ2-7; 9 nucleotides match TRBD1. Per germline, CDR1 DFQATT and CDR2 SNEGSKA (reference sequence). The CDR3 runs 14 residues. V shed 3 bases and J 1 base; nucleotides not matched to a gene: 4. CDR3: CSARGGTGSYEQYF. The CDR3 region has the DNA TGCAGTGCTAGGGGCGGGACAGGGTCCTACGAGCAGTACTTC.

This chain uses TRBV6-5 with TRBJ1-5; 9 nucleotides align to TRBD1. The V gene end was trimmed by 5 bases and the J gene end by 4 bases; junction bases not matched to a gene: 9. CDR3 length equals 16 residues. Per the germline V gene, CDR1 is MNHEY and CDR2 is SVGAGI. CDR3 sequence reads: CASSRGTGRPNQPQHF. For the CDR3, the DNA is TGTGCCAGCAGTCGCGGGACAGGGAGGCCTAATCAGCCCCAGCATTTT.

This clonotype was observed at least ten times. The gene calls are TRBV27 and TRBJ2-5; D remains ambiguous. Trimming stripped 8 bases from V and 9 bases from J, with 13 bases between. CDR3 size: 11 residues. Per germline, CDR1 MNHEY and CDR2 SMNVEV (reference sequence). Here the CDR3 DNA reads TGTGCCAGCGGAACAGTGTGGGCCCAGTACTTC. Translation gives CASGTVWAQYF.

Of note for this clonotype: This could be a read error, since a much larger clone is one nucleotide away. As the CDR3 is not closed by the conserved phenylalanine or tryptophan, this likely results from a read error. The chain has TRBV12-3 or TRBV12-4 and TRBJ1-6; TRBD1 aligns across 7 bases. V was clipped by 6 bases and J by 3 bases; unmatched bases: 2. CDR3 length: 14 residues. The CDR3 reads CASRDRFYNSPLHL. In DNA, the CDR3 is TGTGCCAGCAGGGACAGGTTCTATAATTCACCCCTCCACCTT.

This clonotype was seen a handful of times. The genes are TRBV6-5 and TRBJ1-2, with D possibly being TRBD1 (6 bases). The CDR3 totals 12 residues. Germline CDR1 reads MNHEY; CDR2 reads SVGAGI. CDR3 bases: TGTGCTATAGGGGGTCCGGGGTATGGCTACACCTTC. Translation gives CAIGGPGYGYTF.

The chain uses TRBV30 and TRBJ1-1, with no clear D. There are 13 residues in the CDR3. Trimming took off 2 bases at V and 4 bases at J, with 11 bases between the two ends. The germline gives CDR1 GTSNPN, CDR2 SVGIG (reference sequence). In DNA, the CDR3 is TGTGCCTGGAGTAGGACGCTGGGCACTGAAGCTTTCTTT. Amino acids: CAWSRTLGTEAFF. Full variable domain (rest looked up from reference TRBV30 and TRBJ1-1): SQTIHQWPATLVQPVGSPLSLECTVEGTSNPNLYWYRQAAGRGLQLLFYSVGIGQISSEVPQNLSASRPQDRQFILSSKKLLLSDSGFYLCAWSRTLGTEAFFGQGTRLTVV.

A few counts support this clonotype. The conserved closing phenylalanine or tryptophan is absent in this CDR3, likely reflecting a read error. The CDR3 DNA sequence: TGTGCCAGCAGTGTTAGAGATACGCAGTATCTT. This gives the protein CASSVRDTQYL. The chain joins TRBV2 to TRBJ2-3; D unresolved. There are 11 residues in the CDR3. Germline V gives CDR1 SNHLY, CDR2 FYNNEI. The germline V and J ends were trimmed by 4 bases and 5 bases, with 4 bases remaining between them.

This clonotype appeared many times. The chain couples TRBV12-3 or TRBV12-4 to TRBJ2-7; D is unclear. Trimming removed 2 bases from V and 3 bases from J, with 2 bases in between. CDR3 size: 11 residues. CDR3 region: CASSLHYEQYF. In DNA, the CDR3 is TGTGCCAGCAGTTTACACTACGAGCAGTACTTC.

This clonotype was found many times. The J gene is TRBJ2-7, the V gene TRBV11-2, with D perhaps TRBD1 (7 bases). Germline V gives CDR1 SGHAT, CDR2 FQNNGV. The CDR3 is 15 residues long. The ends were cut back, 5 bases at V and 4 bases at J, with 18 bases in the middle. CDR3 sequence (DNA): TGTGCCAGCAGCGACATCGGGGGACAGACTTACGAGCAGTACTTC. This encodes CASSDIGGQTYEQYF.

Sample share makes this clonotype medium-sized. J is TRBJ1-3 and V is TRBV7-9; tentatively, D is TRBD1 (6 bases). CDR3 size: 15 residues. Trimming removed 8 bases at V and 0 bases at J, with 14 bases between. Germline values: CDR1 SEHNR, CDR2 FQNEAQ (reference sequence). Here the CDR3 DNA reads TGTGCCAGCTCCCTCGACAGGAGCTCTGGAAACACCATATATTTT. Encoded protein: CASSLDRSSGNTIYF.

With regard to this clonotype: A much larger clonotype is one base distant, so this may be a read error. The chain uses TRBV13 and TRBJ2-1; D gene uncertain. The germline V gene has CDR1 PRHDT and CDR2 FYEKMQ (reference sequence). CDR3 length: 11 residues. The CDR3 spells CASSVGHEQFF. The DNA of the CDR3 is TGTGCCAGCAGCGTAGGTCATGAGCAGTTCTTC.

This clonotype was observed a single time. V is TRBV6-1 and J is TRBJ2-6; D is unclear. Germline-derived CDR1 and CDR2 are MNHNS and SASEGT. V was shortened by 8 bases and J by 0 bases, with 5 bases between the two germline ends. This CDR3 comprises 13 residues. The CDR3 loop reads CASLVSGANVLTF. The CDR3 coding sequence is TGTGCCAGCCTAGTCTCTGGGGCCAACGTCCTGACTTTC.

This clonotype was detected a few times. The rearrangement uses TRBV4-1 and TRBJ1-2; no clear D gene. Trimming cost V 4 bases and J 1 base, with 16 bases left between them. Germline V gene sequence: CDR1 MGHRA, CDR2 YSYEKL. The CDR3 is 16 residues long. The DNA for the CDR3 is TGCGCCAGCAGCCGCACCTTGACACCAGTTAACTATGGCTACACCTTC. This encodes CASSRTLTPVNYGYTF.